This TCR beta chain was sequenced for a study of blood T cells in healthy people across ages. With 1 base removed from V and 3 bases from J, the gap between germline ends came to 12 bases. Germline V CDR1 and CDR2: MGHRA, YSYEKL. CDR3 size: 15 residues. Then a second PCR, running roughly 7 to 11 cycles, was carried out with a sample-barcoded 5' primer and a J-beta primer mix. TCRdb reprocessed the 5' RACE reads with MiXCR, giving one entry per CDR3 protein. The sample lists 1.6 million or so distinct CDR3 sequences, about 35% occurring once. Specimen: blood. This sequence joins TRBV4-1 and TRBJ1-1; maybe TRBD1 (6 bases). This TCR came from a woman in her twenties or thirties in good health. CDR3 loop: CASSQGDGGHTEAFF. CDR3 bases: TGCGCCAGCAGCCAAGGGGACGGGGGGCACACTGAAGCTTTCTTT.